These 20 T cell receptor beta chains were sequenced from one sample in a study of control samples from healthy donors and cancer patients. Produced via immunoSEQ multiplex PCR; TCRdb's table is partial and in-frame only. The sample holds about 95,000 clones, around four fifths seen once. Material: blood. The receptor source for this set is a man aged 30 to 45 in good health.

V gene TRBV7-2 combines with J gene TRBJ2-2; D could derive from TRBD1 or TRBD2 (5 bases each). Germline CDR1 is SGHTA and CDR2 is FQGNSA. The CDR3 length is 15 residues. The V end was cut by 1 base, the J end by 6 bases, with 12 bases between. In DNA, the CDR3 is TGTGCCAGCAGCTTAGGGGGAGTCAGGGCCGGGGAGCTGTTTTTT. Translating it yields CASSLGGVRAGELFF.

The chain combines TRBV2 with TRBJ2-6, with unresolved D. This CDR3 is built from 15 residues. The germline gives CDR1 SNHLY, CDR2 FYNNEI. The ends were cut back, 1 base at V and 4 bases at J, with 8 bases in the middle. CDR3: CASSEVRVGANVLTF. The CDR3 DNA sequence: TGTGCCAGCAGTGAAGTTAGGGTGGGGGCCAACGTCCTGACTTTC.

As DNA, the CDR3 is TGTGCCAGCAGCTTTACAGGGGAGAGGGGCTACGAGCAGTACTTC. Its protein is CASSFTGERGYEQYF. This chain joins TRBV13 and TRBJ2-7, with 7 bases lining up with TRBD1. J was trimmed by 3 bases and V by 3 bases; bases with no gene match: 8. In germline, CDR1 is PRHDT, CDR2 FYEKMQ (reference sequence). This CDR3 has 15 amino acids.

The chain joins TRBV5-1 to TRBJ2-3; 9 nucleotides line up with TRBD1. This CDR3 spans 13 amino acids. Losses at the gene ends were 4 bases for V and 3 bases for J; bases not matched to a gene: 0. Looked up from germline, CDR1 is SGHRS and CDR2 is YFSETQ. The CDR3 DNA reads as TGCGCCAGCAGCGGGACAGGGACAGATACGCAGTATTTT. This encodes CASSGTGTDTQYF.

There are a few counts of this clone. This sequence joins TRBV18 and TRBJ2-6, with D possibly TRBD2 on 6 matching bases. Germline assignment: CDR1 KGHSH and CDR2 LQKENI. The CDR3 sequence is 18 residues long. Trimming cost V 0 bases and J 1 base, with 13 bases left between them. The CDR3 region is CASSPPGLRTSGANVLTF. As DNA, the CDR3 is TGTGCCAGCTCACCACCGGGACTGAGAACTTCTGGGGCCAACGTCCTGACTTTC.

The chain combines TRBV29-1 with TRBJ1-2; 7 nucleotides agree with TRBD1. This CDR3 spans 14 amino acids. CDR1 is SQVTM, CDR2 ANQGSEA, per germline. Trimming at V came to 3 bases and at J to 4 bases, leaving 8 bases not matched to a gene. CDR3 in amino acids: CSVDGDSRSYGYTF. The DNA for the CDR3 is TGCAGCGTTGATGGGGACAGTCGGTCCTATGGCTACACCTTC.

The CDR3 region is CASSRDSGGAQHF. The CDR3 DNA reads as TGTGCCAGCAGTCGGGACAGCGGCGGGGCCCAGCATTTT. The chain carries TRBV6-5 and TRBJ1-5; 7 positions match TRBD1. The CDR3 is 13 residues long. After removal of 5 bases from V and 11 bases from J, the junction contained 9 bases not matched to a gene. The germline CDR1 and CDR2 sequences are MNHEY and SVGAGI.

The CDR3 is CASSSPERYGYTF. As DNA, the CDR3 is TGTGCCAGTAGTTCCCCGGAAAGGTATGGCTACACCTTC. The chain uses TRBV19 and TRBJ1-2, with D hard to call. Germline V gene lookup returns CDR1 LNHDA and CDR2 SQIVND (reference sequence). The V end lost 5 bases, the J end lost 5 bases, and 12 bases lay between the germline ends. The CDR3 runs 13 residues.

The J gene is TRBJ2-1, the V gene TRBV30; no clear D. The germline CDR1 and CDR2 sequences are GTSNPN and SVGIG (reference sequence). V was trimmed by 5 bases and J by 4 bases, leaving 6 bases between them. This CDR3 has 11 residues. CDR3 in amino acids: CAWYFYNEQFF. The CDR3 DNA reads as TGTGCCTGGTATTTTTACAATGAGCAGTTCTTC.

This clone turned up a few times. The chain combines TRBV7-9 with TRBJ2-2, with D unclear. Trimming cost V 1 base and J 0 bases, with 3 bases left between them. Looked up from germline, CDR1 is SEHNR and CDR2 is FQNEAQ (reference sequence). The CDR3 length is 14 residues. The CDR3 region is CASSLEPNTGELFF. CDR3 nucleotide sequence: TGTGCCAGCAGCTTAGAACCGAACACCGGGGAGCTGTTTTTT. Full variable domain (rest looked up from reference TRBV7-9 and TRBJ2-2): DTGVSQNPRHKITKRGQNVTFRCDPISEHNRLYWYRQTLGQGPEFLTYFQNEAQLEKSRLLSDRFSAERPKGSFSTLEIQRTEQGDSAMYLCASSLEPNTGELFFGEGSRLTVL.

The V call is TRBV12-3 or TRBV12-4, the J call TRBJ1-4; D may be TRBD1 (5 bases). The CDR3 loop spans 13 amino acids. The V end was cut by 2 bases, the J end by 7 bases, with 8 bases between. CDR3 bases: TGTGCCAGCAGTTTAAAGGGACGTGAAAAACTGTTTTTT. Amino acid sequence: CASSLKGREKLFF.

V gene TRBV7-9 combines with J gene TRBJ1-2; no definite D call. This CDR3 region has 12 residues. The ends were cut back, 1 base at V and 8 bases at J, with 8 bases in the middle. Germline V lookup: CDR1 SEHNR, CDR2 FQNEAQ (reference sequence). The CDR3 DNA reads TGTGCCAGCAGCTTAGGCAGTCAAGGCTACACCTTC. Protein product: CASSLGSQGYTF.

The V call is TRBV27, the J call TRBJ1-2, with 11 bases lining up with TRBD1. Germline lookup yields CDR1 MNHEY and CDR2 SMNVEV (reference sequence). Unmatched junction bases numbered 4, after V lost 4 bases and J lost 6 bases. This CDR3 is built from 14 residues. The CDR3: CASSWGTGGNGYTF. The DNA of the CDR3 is TGTGCCAGCAGTTGGGGGACAGGGGGGAATGGCTACACCTTC.

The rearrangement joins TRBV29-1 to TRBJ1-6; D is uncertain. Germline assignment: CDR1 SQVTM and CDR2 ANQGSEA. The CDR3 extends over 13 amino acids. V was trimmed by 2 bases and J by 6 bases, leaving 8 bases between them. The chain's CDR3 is CSVETAPNSPLHF. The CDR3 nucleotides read TGCAGCGTTGAAACGGCCCCTAATTCACCCCTCCACTTT.

The DNA for the CDR3 is TGTGCCAGCAGGTCCCAGGACAGGGGCTACGAGCAGTACTTC. It is translated as CASRSQDRGYEQYF. V and J are TRBV2 and TRBJ2-7, with 9 bases fitting TRBD1. The CDR3 has 14 residues. Germline V gives CDR1 SNHLY, CDR2 FYNNEI. V dropped 6 bases and J dropped 3; count of bases not matched to a gene: 6.

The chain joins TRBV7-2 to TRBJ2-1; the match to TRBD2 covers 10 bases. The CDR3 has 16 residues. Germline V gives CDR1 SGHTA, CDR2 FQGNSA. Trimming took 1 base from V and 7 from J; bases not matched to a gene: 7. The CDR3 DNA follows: TGTGCCAGCAGCTTAGTCAGCGGGGGGGCGTTTAATGAGCAGTTCTTC. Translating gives CASSLVSGGAFNEQFF.

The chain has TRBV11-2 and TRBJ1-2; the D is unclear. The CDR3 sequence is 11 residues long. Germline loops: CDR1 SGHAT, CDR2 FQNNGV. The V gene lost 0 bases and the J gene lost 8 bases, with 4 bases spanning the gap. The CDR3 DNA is TGTGCCAGCAGCTTAGAGTCCGGCTACACCTTC. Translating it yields CASSLESGYTF.

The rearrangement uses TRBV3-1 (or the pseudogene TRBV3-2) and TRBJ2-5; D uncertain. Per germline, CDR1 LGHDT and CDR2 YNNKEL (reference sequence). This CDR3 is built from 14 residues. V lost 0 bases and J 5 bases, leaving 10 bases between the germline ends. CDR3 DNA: TGTGCCAGCAGCCAAGAGTTGCTCCTGGAGACCCAGTACTTC. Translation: CASSQELLLETQYF.

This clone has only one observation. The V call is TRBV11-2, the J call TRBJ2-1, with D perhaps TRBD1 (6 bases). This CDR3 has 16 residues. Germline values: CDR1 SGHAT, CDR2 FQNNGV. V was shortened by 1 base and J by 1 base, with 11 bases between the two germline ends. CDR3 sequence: CASSLVGTLSYNEQFF. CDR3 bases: TGTGCCAGCAGCTTAGTAGGGACACTATCCTACAATGAGCAGTTCTTC. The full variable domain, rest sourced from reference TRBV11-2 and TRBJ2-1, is EAGVAQSPRYKIIEKRQSVAFWCNPISGHATLYWYQQILGQGPKLLIQFQNNGVVDDSQLPKDRFSAERLKGVDSTLKIQPAKLEDSAVYLCASSLVGTLSYNEQFFGPGTRLTVL.

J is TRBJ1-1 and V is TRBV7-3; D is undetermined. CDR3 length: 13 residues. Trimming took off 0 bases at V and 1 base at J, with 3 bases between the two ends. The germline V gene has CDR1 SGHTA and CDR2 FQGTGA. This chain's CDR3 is CASSLTTNTEAFF. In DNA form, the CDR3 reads TGTGCCAGCAGCTTAACCACGAACACTGAAGCTTTCTTT.